The present T cell receptor (beta chain) was sequenced within a study of Ad26.COV2.S vaccination and SARS-CoV-2 variants. About the study: Participants got Ad26.COV2.S intramuscularly, once or twice 56 days apart.

V was pared by 2 bases and J by 4 bases, with 4 bases of the junction left unmatched. Germline V gene sequence: CDR1 SGHRS, CDR2 YFSETQ. This CDR3 spans 15 amino acids. Generated by immunoSEQ multiplex PCR, the TCRdb table keeps only in-frame clones and is missing some. Of roughly 400,000 clones in the sample, 89% are singletons; the top ten hold over 1.5%. Documented treatment: some 20 received Ad26.COV2.S at low or high dose, single or two shots; about 5 received placebo; per-sample allocation not given. Samples were taken on day 63 after the first vaccine or placebo injection. As concerns this clone: The antigen is undetermined.

Study conclusions and caveats: Reportedly, after vaccination the spike-specific CD8+ and CD4+ T cell responses displayed substantial breadth. Those who received the vaccine showed greater spike-specific TCR breadth than those given placebo. Analytic work on TCR breadth and depth might have understated the full extent of total T cell responses.

This receptor was identified in a person aged 18-60 years who received the Ad26.COV2.S COVID-19 vaccine or a placebo. This chain uses TRBV5-1 with TRBJ2-3, with 10 bases identical to TRBD2. The sample here was peripheral blood, taken in a trial of Ad26.COV2.S vaccine versus placebo. The CDR3 DNA sequence: TGCGCCAGCAGCTTTCTAGCGGGAGAACCAGATACGCAGTATTTT. This translates into CASSFLAGEPDTQYF.